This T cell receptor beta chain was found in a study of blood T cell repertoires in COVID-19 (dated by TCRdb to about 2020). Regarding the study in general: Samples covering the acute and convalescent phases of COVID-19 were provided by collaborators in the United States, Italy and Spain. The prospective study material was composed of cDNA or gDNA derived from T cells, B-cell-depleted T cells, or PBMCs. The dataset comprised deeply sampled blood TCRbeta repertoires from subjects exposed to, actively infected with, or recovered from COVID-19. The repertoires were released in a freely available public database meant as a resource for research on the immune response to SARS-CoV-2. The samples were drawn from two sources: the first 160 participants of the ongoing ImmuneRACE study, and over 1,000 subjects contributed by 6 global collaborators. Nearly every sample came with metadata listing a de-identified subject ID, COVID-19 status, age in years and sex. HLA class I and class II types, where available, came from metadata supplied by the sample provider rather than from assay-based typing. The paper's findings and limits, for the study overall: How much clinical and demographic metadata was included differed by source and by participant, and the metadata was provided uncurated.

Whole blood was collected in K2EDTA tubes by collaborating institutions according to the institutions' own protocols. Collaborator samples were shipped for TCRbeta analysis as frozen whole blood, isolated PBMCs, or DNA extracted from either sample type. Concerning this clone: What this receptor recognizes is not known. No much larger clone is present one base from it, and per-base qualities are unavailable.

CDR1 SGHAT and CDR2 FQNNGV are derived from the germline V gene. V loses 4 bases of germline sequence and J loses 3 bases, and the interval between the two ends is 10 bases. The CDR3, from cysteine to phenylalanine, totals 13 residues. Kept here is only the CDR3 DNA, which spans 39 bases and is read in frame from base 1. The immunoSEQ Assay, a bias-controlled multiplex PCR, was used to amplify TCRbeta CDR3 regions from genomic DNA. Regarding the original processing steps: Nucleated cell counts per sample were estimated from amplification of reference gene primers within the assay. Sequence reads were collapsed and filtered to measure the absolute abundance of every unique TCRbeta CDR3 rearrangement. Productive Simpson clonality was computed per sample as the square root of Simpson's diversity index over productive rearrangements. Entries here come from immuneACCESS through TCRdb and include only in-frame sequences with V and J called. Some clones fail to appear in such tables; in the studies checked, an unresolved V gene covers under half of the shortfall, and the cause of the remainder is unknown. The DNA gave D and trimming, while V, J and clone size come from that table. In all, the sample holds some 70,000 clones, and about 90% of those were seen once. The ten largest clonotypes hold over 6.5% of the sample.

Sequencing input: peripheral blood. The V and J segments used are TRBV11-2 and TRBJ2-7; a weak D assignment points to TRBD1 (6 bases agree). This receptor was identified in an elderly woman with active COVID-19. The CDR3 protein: CASSSHRDYEQYF. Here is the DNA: TGTGCCAGCAGCTCTCACAGGGACTACGAGCAGTACTTC.